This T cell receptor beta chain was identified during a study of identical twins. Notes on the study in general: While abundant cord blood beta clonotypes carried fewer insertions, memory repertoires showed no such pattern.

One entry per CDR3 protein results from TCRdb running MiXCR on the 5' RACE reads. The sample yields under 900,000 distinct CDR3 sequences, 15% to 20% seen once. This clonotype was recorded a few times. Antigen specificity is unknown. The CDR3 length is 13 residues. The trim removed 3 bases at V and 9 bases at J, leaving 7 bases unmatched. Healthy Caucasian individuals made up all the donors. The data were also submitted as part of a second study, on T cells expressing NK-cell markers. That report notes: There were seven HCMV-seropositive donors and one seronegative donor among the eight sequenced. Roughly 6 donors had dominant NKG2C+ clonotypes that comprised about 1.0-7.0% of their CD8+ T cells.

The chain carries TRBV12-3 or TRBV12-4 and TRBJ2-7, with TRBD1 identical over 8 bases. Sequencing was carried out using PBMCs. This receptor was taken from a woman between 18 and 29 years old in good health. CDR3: CASSLTTGTGQYF. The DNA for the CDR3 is TGTGCCAGCAGTTTGACTACCGGGACAGGGCAGTACTTC.